These 10 T cell receptor beta chains were sequenced from one sample in a study of blood T cell repertoires in COVID-19. Data came from immunoSEQ multiplex PCR; TCRdb stores just in-frame clones and leaves some out. The table includes tens of thousands of clones, approximately 88% detected once. Sample: peripheral blood. The receptors come from a man aged 45-65 years with active COVID-19.

The chain recombines TRBV6-5 with TRBJ2-7; no clear D. V lost 7 bases, J lost 3 bases, and 10 bases lay in between. Germline V gene data show CDR1 as MNHEY and CDR2 as SVGAGI. The CDR3 extends over 12 amino acids. The CDR3 nucleotides read TGTGCCAGCAAAGAGAGCCACTACGAGCAGTACTTC. Residues: CASKESHYEQYF.

The chain combines TRBV6-2 or TRBV6-3 with TRBJ1-1; weak D call: TRBD1 (6 bases). This CDR3 has 14 amino acids. The germline gives CDR1 MNHEY, CDR2 SVGEGT. Trimming shortened V by 0 bases and J by 6 bases, and 11 bases separated the two germline ends. DNA of the CDR3: TGTGCCAGCAGTTACTCGCAGGGGCTCTCTGAAGCTTTCTTT. It translates to CASSYSQGLSEAFF.

V and J are TRBV4-3 and TRBJ2-3; a possible D gene is TRBD1 (6 bases). Germline V gene sequence: CDR1 LGHNA, CDR2 YSLEER. The germline V and J ends were trimmed by 0 bases and 6 bases, with 16 bases remaining between them. The CDR3 loop spans 16 amino acids. CDR3 loop: CASSQDGDIRRDTQYF. In DNA form, the CDR3 reads TGCGCCAGCAGCCAAGATGGGGACATTCGCAGGGATACGCAGTATTTT.

This clone was recorded once. The chain combines TRBV18 with TRBJ2-1; 13 nucleotides match TRBD2. V gave up 5 bases and J gave up 4 bases; unmatched junction bases: 5. Germline V gene sequence: CDR1 KGHSH, CDR2 LQKENI. This CDR3 contains 16 residues. CDR3 region: CASSLRTSGGYNEQFF. As DNA, the CDR3 is TGTGCCAGCTCATTACGGACTAGCGGGGGTTACAATGAGCAGTTCTTC. The complete variable domain, with remaining parts taken from reference TRBV18 and TRBJ2-1, reads NAGVMQNPRHLVRRRGQEARLRCSPMKGHSHVYWYRQLPEEGLKFMVYLQKENIIDESGMPKERFSAEFPKEGPSILRIQQVVRGDSAAYFCASSLRTSGGYNEQFFGPGTRLTVL.

The chain combines TRBV7-9 with TRBJ2-5, with TRBD2 as a possible D gene (6 bases). V was clipped by 2 bases and J by 4 bases, with 14 bases between them. There are 15 residues in the CDR3. CDR1 SEHNR and CDR2 FQNEAQ come from the germline V gene (reference sequence). As DNA, the CDR3 is TGTGCCAGCAGCTTAATGGGGGGAGGTCGAGAGACCCAGTACTTC. It codes for CASSLMGGGRETQYF.

The genes are TRBV2 and TRBJ1-5; D gene uncertain. Between the trimmed V and J ends, which lost 6 bases and 4 bases, there was a span of 10 bases. Germline values: CDR1 SNHLY, CDR2 FYNNEI. The CDR3 is made up of 13 amino acids. The chain's CDR3 is CASRAEGNQPQHF. CDR3 nucleotide sequence: TGTGCCAGCAGGGCCGAGGGAAATCAGCCCCAGCATTTT.

The chain recombines TRBV3-1 (or the pseudogene TRBV3-2) with TRBJ1-2; D unclear. The CDR3 sequence is 13 residues long. The germline V and J ends were trimmed by 4 bases and 4 bases, with 10 bases remaining between them. Germline V gene lookup returns CDR1 LGHDT and CDR2 YNNKEL (reference sequence). The CDR3 region has the DNA TGTGCCAGCAGCCCCTGCAGTGGCTATGGCTACACCTTC. It codes for CASSPCSGYGYTF.

The rearrangement joins TRBV7-9 to TRBJ2-2, with TRBD1 identical over 8 bases. Germline CDR1 SEHNR, CDR2 FQNEAQ (reference sequence). V lost 3 bases, J lost 2 bases, and 2 bases stayed unmatched. The CDR3 covers 15 residues. The CDR3 bases are TGTGCCAGCAGCTTGGACAGGGTCAACACCGGGGAGCTGTTTTTT. This sequence encodes CASSLDRVNTGELFF.

The chain links TRBV6-2 or TRBV6-3 to TRBJ2-1, with 14 bases lining up with TRBD2. The germline CDR1 and CDR2 sequences are MNHEY and SVGEGT. Trimming removed 2 bases from V and 8 bases from J; junction bases left unmatched: 14. This CDR3 has 19 amino acids. The CDR3 sequence: CASSYPLGTSGSIDDEQFF. Here the CDR3 DNA reads TGTGCCAGCAGTTACCCTCTTGGGACTAGCGGGAGTATAGACGATGAGCAGTTCTTC.

A word on this clone: Other nucleotide sequences in the sample specify the same CDR3. This chain joins TRBV19 and TRBJ1-5; a possible D gene is TRBD1 (6 bases). With 8 bases removed from V and 2 bases from J, the gap between germline ends came to 7 bases. In germline, CDR1 is LNHDA, CDR2 SQIVND (reference sequence). This CDR3 comprises 12 residues. Here the CDR3 DNA reads TGTGCCAGTCGACAGGGCAATCAGCCCCAGCATTTT. Translating it yields CASRQGNQPQHF.